This T cell receptor (beta chain) derives from a study of blood T cell repertoires in COVID-19. Study-level information: The United States, Italy and Spain were the sources of the acute and convalescent COVID-19 samples. The cDNA or gDNA used as material had been derived from T cells, B-cell-depleted T cells, or PBMCs.

TCRdb's table, derived via immunoSEQ multiplex PCR, lists solely in-frame clones and lacks some. The sample lists about 140,000 clones; around nine tenths were seen once. V lost 0 bases and J lost 3; bases outside the gene matches: 5. Germline values: CDR1 MDHEN, CDR2 SYDVKM. There are 17 residues in the CDR3. The sequence derives from a man between 60 and 75 years old with active or convalescent COVID-19. The gene calls are TRBV28 and TRBJ1-4; 9 bases are shared with TRBD1. Material for sequencing was peripheral blood. The CDR3 is CASSLWVGQGSNEKLFF. CDR3 DNA sequence: TGTGCCAGCAGTTTATGGGTAGGACAGGGGTCTAATGAAAAACTGTTTTTT.